A single sample gave rise to the 29 T cell receptor beta chains below, sequenced in a study of blood T cell repertoires in COVID-19. This table comes from immunoSEQ multiplex PCR, and its TCRdb copy is limited to in-frame clones, with some not included. The sample includes over 350,000 clones, around nine tenths of them seen just once. The sample was PBMCs or T cells enriched from blood (not recorded which). Source of these receptors: a woman between 45 and 60 years old who had recovered from COVID-19.

The chain couples TRBV27 to TRBJ2-1; a possible D gene is TRBD1 (6 bases). This CDR3 spans 15 amino acids. Germline loops: CDR1 MNHEY, CDR2 SMNVEV (reference sequence). V was shortened by 6 bases and J by 0 bases, with 12 bases between the two germline ends. The DNA for the CDR3 is TGTGCCAGCAGCATCTGGACAGACTCCTACAATGAGCAGTTCTTC. Translation: CASSIWTDSYNEQFF.

The CDR3 DNA sequence: TGCGCCAGCAGCCCTCGGGTTTATGGAAACACCATATATTTT. Amino acid sequence: CASSPRVYGNTIYF. This rearrangement joins TRBV4-1 to TRBJ1-3; D is uncertain. This CDR3 is built from 14 residues. Germline-derived CDR1 and CDR2 are MGHRA and YSYEKL. With 4 bases removed from V and 3 bases from J, the gap between germline ends came to 10 bases.

The V call is TRBV10-3, the J call TRBJ2-1; D unresolved. V shed 6 bases and J shed 9 bases, with 9 bases lying between them. Germline V gene sequence: CDR1 ENHRY, CDR2 SYGVKD. CDR3 length: 11 amino acids. CDR3 protein: CAIREGVEQFF. The DNA for the CDR3 is TGTGCCATCAGGGAAGGAGTTGAGCAGTTCTTC.

CDR3 sequence: CASSEGTGGFSTDTQYF. The CDR3 DNA reads TGTGCCAGCAGTGAGGGGACAGGGGGCTTTAGCACAGATACGCAGTATTTT. V gene TRBV6-1 combines with J gene TRBJ2-3; 12 positions agree with TRBD1. Per germline, CDR1 MNHNS and CDR2 SASEGT. The CDR3 totals 17 residues. Trimming cost V 3 bases and J 0 bases; bases outside gene matches: 4.

The chain recombines TRBV7-2 with TRBJ2-7; 8 bases fit TRBD2. Germline loops: CDR1 SGHTA, CDR2 FQGNSA. Losses at the gene ends were 3 bases for V and 2 bases for J; bases not matched to a gene: 9. CDR3 length equals 16 residues. CDR3: CASSFFRGSGAYEQYF. CDR3 DNA sequence: TGTGCCAGCAGCTTCTTTCGGGGTAGCGGGGCCTACGAGCAGTACTTC.

The chain is built from TRBV5-4 and TRBJ2-1; 14 bases align to TRBD2. Germline CDR1 is SGHNT and CDR2 is YYREEE (reference sequence). V was pared by 4 bases and J by 7 bases, with 7 bases of the junction left unmatched. This CDR3 comprises 16 residues. CDR3 in amino acids: CASSTGTSGGRNEQFF. The CDR3 DNA is TGTGCCAGCAGCACCGGGACTAGCGGGGGTAGAAATGAGCAGTTCTTC.

The V call is TRBV4-1, the J call TRBJ2-7; maybe TRBD2 (5 bases). Germline V lookup: CDR1 MGHRA, CDR2 YSYEKL. V lost 1 base to trimming and J lost 2 bases, with 18 bases between them. CDR3 length equals 17 residues. The CDR3 loop reads CASSQAALMGSAYEQYF. CDR3 sequence (DNA): TGCGCCAGCAGCCAAGCCGCTTTAATGGGGAGCGCCTACGAGCAGTACTTC.

V usage is TRBV5-1 and J usage is TRBJ2-1; 9 bases are a match to TRBD2. CDR3 size: 19 residues. After removal of 1 base from V and 5 bases from J, the junction contained 16 bases not matched to a gene. In germline, CDR1 is SGHRS, CDR2 YFSETQ. The CDR3 nucleotides read TGCGCCAGCAGCTTGTATACGGCTAGCGGGGTTGGCTTAGACAATGAGCAGTTCTTC. This translates into CASSLYTASGVGLDNEQFF.

The genes are TRBV19 and TRBJ2-1, with 9 bases that match TRBD2. Germline lookup yields CDR1 LNHDA and CDR2 SQIVND (reference sequence). The CDR3 runs to 15 residues. After removal of 7 bases from V and 7 bases from J, the junction contained 11 bases not matched to a gene. This CDR3 is CASTIAGVTGNEQFF. CDR3 sequence (DNA): TGTGCCAGTACCATAGCGGGGGTTACAGGGAATGAGCAGTTCTTC.

The rearrangement joins TRBV7-9 to TRBJ2-6; tentative D call: TRBD1 (6 bases). This CDR3 contains 17 residues. Trimming removed 1 base from V and 1 base from J, with 11 bases in between. From germline, CDR1 is SEHNR and CDR2 FQNEAQ (reference sequence). The CDR3 is CASSLVRGGSGANVLTF. The CDR3, as DNA: TGTGCCAGCAGCTTAGTAAGAGGGGGTTCTGGGGCCAACGTCCTGACTTTC.

This clone was picked up one time. The chain combines TRBV10-3 with TRBJ1-2; tentative D call: TRBD1 (5 bases). The CDR3 consists of 15 residues. The V end was cut by 0 bases, the J end by 0 bases, with 8 bases between. From germline, CDR1 is ENHRY and CDR2 SYGVKD. The CDR3 sequence: CAISESAGSNYGYTF. The CDR3 bases are TGTGCCATCAGTGAGTCGGCAGGGTCTAACTATGGCTACACCTTC.

The chain couples TRBV5-8 to TRBJ2-7; TRBD1 matches at 7 bases. The CDR3 covers 15 residues. Germline-derived CDR1 and CDR2 are SGHTS and YDEGEE. Losses at the gene ends were 10 bases for V and 3 bases for J; bases not matched to a gene: 16. CDR3 loop: CADTISTGNSYEQYF. The CDR3 DNA reads as TGTGCCGACACCATCTCGACAGGGAACAGCTACGAGCAGTACTTC.

This clone was seen only once. This rearrangement joins TRBV3-1 (or the pseudogene TRBV3-2) to TRBJ1-2; tentatively, D is TRBD1 (6 bases). V lost 3 bases and J 6 bases, leaving 14 bases between the germline ends. CDR1 is LGHDT, CDR2 YNNKEL, per germline (reference sequence). This CDR3 contains 14 residues. For the CDR3, the DNA is TGTGCCAGCAGCCAGAGGGCAGGGGTACATGGCTACACCTTC. Its translation: CASSQRAGVHGYTF.

This chain connects TRBV10-3 to TRBJ1-1; a weak D match, TRBD1 (6 bases). Trimming removed 2 bases from V and 1 base from J, with 23 bases in between. The germline V gene encodes CDR1 ENHRY and CDR2 SYGVKD. The CDR3 runs 19 residues. Here the CDR3 reads CAISEKGVRAGDTNTEAFF. In DNA, the CDR3 is TGTGCCATCAGTGAGAAAGGGGTGAGGGCAGGGGATACGAACACTGAAGCTTTCTTT.

This sequence joins TRBV7-9 and TRBJ1-5; D is perhaps TRBD1 (5 bases). Germline V gene lookup returns CDR1 SEHNR and CDR2 FQNEAQ (reference sequence). Trimming left V 0 bases short and J 0 bases short, with 12 bases between. The CDR3 loop spans 17 amino acids. The CDR3 DNA sequence: TGTGCCAGCAGCTTAGCGGGGGGTCCTTATAGCAATCAGCCCCAGCATTTT. It translates to CASSLAGGPYSNQPQHF. The full variable domain, completed using reference TRBV7-9 and TRBJ1-5, is DTGVSQNPRHKITKRGQNVTFRCDPISEHNRLYWYRQTLGQGPEFLTYFQNEAQLEKSRLLSDRFSAERPKGSFSTLEIQRTEQGDSAMYLCASSLAGGPYSNQPQHFGDGTRLSIL.

The chain recombines TRBV19 with TRBJ1-3; D unclear. From germline, CDR1 is LNHDA and CDR2 SQIVND (reference sequence). V dropped 1 base and J dropped 0 bases, with 10 bases sitting between them. The length of the CDR3 is 16 residues. CDR3 sequence reads: CASSIVGGSSGNTIYF. For the CDR3, the DNA is TGTGCCAGTAGTATAGTAGGCGGCAGCTCTGGAAACACCATATATTTT. Using reference TRBV19 and TRBJ1-3 for the parts outside the CDR3, the full variable domain is DGGITQSPKYLFRKEGQNVTLSCEQNLNHDAMYWYRQDPGQGLRLIYYSQIVNDFQKGDIAEGYSVSREKKESFPLTVTSAQKNPTAFYLCASSIVGGSSGNTIYFGEGSWLTVV.

The V gene is TRBV6-5, the J gene TRBJ1-4, with D perhaps matching TRBD1 (6 bases). The length of the CDR3 is 14 residues. Germline V lookup: CDR1 MNHEY, CDR2 SVGAGI. Trimming left V 6 bases short and J 5 bases short, with 13 bases between. CDR3 amino acids: CASSLRTANEKLFF. The CDR3 DNA follows: TGTGCCAGCAGCCTACGGACAGCAAATGAAAAACTGTTTTTT.

This chain joins TRBV5-1 and TRBJ2-1; tentative D call: TRBD2 (6 bases). CDR1 is SGHRS and CDR2 is YFSETQ in the germline V gene. CDR3 length equals 14 residues. Trimming left V 7 bases short and J 5 bases short, with 16 bases between. The CDR3 protein is CASRRLGGNNEQFF. The CDR3 DNA sequence: TGCGCCAGCCGTCGACTAGGCGGTAACAATGAGCAGTTCTTC.

The V call is TRBV11-1, the J call TRBJ2-2, with D tentatively TRBD1 (5 bases). Trimming removed 3 bases from V and 6 bases from J, with 14 bases in between. Germline V gene sequence: CDR1 SGHAT, CDR2 FQDESV (reference sequence). CDR3 length: 15 amino acids. The chain's CDR3 is CASSFEAGWAGELFF. The CDR3 DNA is TGTGCCAGCAGCTTTGAGGCAGGGTGGGCCGGGGAGCTGTTTTTT. Looking up the rest from reference TRBV11-1 and TRBJ2-2 gives the full variable domain: EAEVAQSPRYKITEKSQAVAFWCDPISGHATLYWYRQILGQGPELLVQFQDESVVDDSQLPKDRFSAERLKGVDSTLKIQPAELGDSAMYLCASSFEAGWAGELFFGEGSRLTVL.

The chain recombines TRBV6-5 with TRBJ2-2; D is possibly TRBD1 (7 bases). Trimming stripped 4 bases from V and 4 bases from J, with 13 bases between. The CDR3 length is 15 residues. Germline V gene sequence: CDR1 MNHEY, CDR2 SVGAGI. CDR3 DNA: TGTGCCAGCAGTTTCTCGCGGGACAGCACCGGGGAGCTGTTTTTT. It encodes CASSFSRDSTGELFF.

This clone was seen only once. Other DNA sequences in the sample encode the same CDR3. The chain combines TRBV2 with TRBJ1-2, with a possible D match to TRBD1 (5 bases). The V gene's germline CDR1 is SNHLY and CDR2 FYNNEI. This CDR3 spans 12 amino acids. Between the trimmed V and J ends, which lost 5 bases and 4 bases, there was a span of 8 bases. As DNA, the CDR3 is TGTGCCAGCAGTCCGGGGGGCTATGGCTACACCTTC. It encodes CASSPGGYGYTF.

The chain carries TRBV6-7 and TRBJ1-6; D is possibly TRBD1 (6 bases). TRBV6-7 is noted as an ORF with a role that remains uncertain. V lost 5 bases to trimming and J lost 9 bases, with 14 bases between them. The CDR3 runs 14 residues. The CDR3 DNA follows: TGTGCCAGCAGTCCAGGACAGTGGAGTTCACCCCTCCACTTT. This gives the protein CASSPGQWSSPLHF.

The CDR3 coding sequence is TGTGCCAGCAGCACCCAGACAGTCGGTGAAAAACTGTTTTTT. It specifies CASSTQTVGEKLFF. The chain employs TRBV11-2 and TRBJ1-4; a weak D match, TRBD1 (5 bases). CDR3 length: 14 residues. From germline, CDR1 is SGHAT and CDR2 FQNNGV. Trimming left V 5 bases short and J 7 bases short, with 14 bases between.

The chain has TRBV2 and TRBJ1-2, with a possible D match to TRBD1 (5 bases). CDR1 SNHLY and CDR2 FYNNEI come from the germline V gene. The CDR3 length is 14 residues. Trimming removed 2 bases at V and 4 bases at J, with 11 bases between. CDR3 DNA: TGTGCCAGCAGTGAACAGGGTATGAGCTATGGCTACACCTTC. Translating gives CASSEQGMSYGYTF.

The rearrangement links TRBV27 to TRBJ2-7, with 8 bases identical to TRBD1. The CDR3 totals 14 residues. Germline loops: CDR1 MNHEY, CDR2 SMNVEV (reference sequence). V gave up 5 bases and J gave up 2 bases; unmatched junction bases: 5. The CDR3 loop is CASSTQGAPYEQYF. The CDR3 DNA sequence: TGTGCCAGCAGTACTCAGGGGGCCCCCTACGAGCAGTACTTC.

The gene calls are TRBV2 and TRBJ2-5, with 9 bases aligning to TRBD1. CDR3 length: 14 amino acids. Germline V gene sequence: CDR1 SNHLY, CDR2 FYNNEI. J was trimmed by 5 bases and V by 4 bases; bases with no gene match: 5. The CDR3 loop reads CASSVGTGMETQYF. The DNA for the CDR3 is TGTGCCAGCAGTGTCGGGACAGGGATGGAGACCCAGTACTTC.

This clone appeared once. The CDR3 is CASSLAGSRDGYTF. CDR3 nucleotides: TGCGCCAGCAGCTTGGCCGGCTCGAGGGATGGCTACACCTTC. The rearrangement joins TRBV5-1 to TRBJ1-2; D is unresolved. V dropped 0 bases and J dropped 6 bases, with 12 bases sitting between them. This CDR3 region has 14 residues. Germline V gene lookup returns CDR1 SGHRS and CDR2 YFSETQ.

The chain recombines TRBV7-8 with TRBJ1-2; 7 nucleotides line up with TRBD1. Looked up from germline, CDR1 is SGHVS and CDR2 is FQNEAQ. The CDR3 contains 13 residues. The V segment lost 5 bases and the J segment 5 bases; nucleotides outside the gene matches: 5. The CDR3 spells CASSRDSQYGYTF. The CDR3 nucleotides read TGTGCCAGCAGCCGGGACAGCCAATATGGCTACACCTTC.

This clone has a single count. The chain is built from TRBV27 and TRBJ1-2, with a tentative D call TRBD1 (6 bases). V lost 4 bases and J 5 bases, leaving 11 bases between the germline ends. Germline-derived CDR1 and CDR2 are MNHEY and SMNVEV (reference sequence). The CDR3 has 13 amino acids. The CDR3 DNA follows: TGTGCCAGCAGTTGGGAAGGGGGTTATGGCTACACCTTC. Translation gives CASSWEGGYGYTF.